This T cell receptor beta chain was found in a study of beta chain features in type 1 diabetes. General observations from the study: Although PCR might favor shorter templates, it would do so equally in patients and controls.

The CDR3 sequence is 13 residues long. The V gene's germline CDR1 is SSHAT and CDR2 FNYEAQ (reference sequence). Of the isolated RNA, all was reverse transcribed, and so the sequenced material was expressed TCRB transcripts. Clones were sequenced by immunoSEQ multiplex PCR, and TCRdb holds only the in-frame ones, with some missing. The sample has 450,000 or so clones, approximately 10% seen once. This clone was seen only a few times. The antigen is unknown. At one of its ends the junction is not consistent with the germline gene, which may arise from a read error. This sequence originates from a woman younger than 35 in good health. V is TRBV7-7 and J is TRBJ2-5; D is uncertain. The sequenced sample consisted of naive CD4+ T cells from blood. The CDR3 reads CASSSDVEETQYF. As DNA, the CDR3 is TGTGCTAGCAGCTCGGACGTAGAAGAGACCCAGTACTTC.